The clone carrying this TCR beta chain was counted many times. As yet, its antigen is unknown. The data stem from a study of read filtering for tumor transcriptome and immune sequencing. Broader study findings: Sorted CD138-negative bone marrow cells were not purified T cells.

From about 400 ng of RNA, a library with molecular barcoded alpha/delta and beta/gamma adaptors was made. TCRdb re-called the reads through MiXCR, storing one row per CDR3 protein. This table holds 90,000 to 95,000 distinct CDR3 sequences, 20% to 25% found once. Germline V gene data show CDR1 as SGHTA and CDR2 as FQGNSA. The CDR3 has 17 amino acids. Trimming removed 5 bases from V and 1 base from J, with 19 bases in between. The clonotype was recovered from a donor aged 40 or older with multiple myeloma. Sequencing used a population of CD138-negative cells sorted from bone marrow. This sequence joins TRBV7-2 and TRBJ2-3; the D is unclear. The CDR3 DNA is TGTGCCAGCAGCCAAAGAAAATTGGGGTTCCGCACAGATACGCAGTATTTT. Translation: CASSQRKLGFRTDTQYF. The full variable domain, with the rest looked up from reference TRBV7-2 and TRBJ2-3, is GAGVSQSPSNKVTEKGKDVELRCDPISGHTALYWYRQSLGQGLEFLIYFQGNSAPDKSGLPSDRFSAERTGGSVSTLTIQRTQQEDSAVYLCASSQRKLGFRTDTQYFGPGTRLTVL.